The next 28 T cell receptor beta chains were all read from a single sample in a study of cytomegalovirus exposure and HLA in healthy donors. PCR involved 60 Vbeta and 13 Jbeta primers. Assay used: immunoSEQ multiplex PCR; TCRdb lists only in-frame clones, some missing. The sample yields about 170,000 clones, approximately 80% seen once. The sequenced material came from PBMCs. The source of these receptors is a female donor in good health and CMV-seronegative.

V is TRBV7-8 and J is TRBJ1-5, with D unclear. Germline V gene lookup returns CDR1 SGHVS and CDR2 FQNEAQ. V was trimmed by 1 base and J by 11 bases, leaving 18 bases between them. The CDR3 is made up of 15 amino acids. The CDR3 is CASSLEAGLWLSQHF. The CDR3 nucleotides read TGTGCCAGCAGCTTAGAGGCAGGCCTTTGGTTGTCCCAGCATTTT. Combining the CDR3 with reference TRBV7-8 and TRBJ1-5 gives the whole variable domain GAGVSQSPRYKVAKRGQDVALRCDPISGHVSLFWYQQALGQGPEFLTYFQNEAQLDKSGLPSDRFFAERPEGSVSTLKIQRTQQEDSAVYLCASSLEAGLWLSQHFGDGTRLSIL.

The V gene is TRBV4-1, the J gene TRBJ2-7, with D unclear. Looked up from germline, CDR1 is MGHRA and CDR2 is YSYEKL. Trimming removed 0 bases at V and 5 bases at J, with 20 bases between. The CDR3 has 17 amino acids. The CDR3 coding sequence is TGCGCCAGCAGCCAAGAACGCCCCGGTGAAGACTTCGACGAGCAGTACTTC. Its translation is CASSQERPGEDFDEQYF.

This clone was found a few times. The rearrangement uses TRBV20-1 and TRBJ2-7; D possibly corresponds to TRBD2 (5 bases). V shed 0 bases and J shed 9 bases, with 6 bases lying between them. Per the germline V gene, CDR1 is DFQATT and CDR2 is SNEGSKA (reference sequence). This CDR3 contains 10 residues. CDR3 nucleotide sequence: TGCAGTGCTAGAGAAGGAGGGCAGTACTTC. Protein product: CSAREGGQYF.

The chain carries TRBV29-1 and TRBJ2-2; 7 nucleotides align to TRBD2. CDR1 is SQVTM, CDR2 ANQGSEA, per germline. V dropped 2 bases and J dropped 7; count of bases not matched to a gene: 7. This CDR3 is 14 amino acids long. As DNA, the CDR3 is TGCAGCGTTGAATTGTGGGAGGGTGACGGGGAGCTGTTTTTT. The encoded protein is CSVELWEGDGELFF.

CDR3 loop: CASSYSPLGGEQYF. For the CDR3, the DNA is TGTGCCAGCAGTTACTCCCCCCTTGGAGGAGAGCAGTACTTC. The chain carries TRBV6-5 and TRBJ2-7, with a tentative D call TRBD2 (5 bases). This CDR3 is built from 14 residues. Per germline, CDR1 MNHEY and CDR2 SVGAGI. Trimming removed 0 bases at V and 7 bases at J, with 13 bases between.

The rearrangement uses TRBV7-9 and TRBJ2-1; 11 positions agree with TRBD2. The CDR3 has 17 amino acids. Germline V lookup: CDR1 SEHNR, CDR2 FQNEAQ (reference sequence). The V and J ends lost 5 bases and 3 bases, in that order; junction bases with no gene match: 9. Written as DNA, the CDR3 is TGTGCCAGCAGCCTCCGACTAGCGGGATCCCACTACAATGAGCAGTTCTTC. Its protein is CASSLRLAGSHYNEQFF. The full variable domain, in which reference TRBV7-9 and TRBJ2-1 provide the parts outside the CDR3, is DTGVSQNPRHKITKRGQNVTFRCDPISEHNRLYWYRQTLGQGPEFLTYFQNEAQLEKSRLLSDRFSAERPKGSFSTLEIQRTEQGDSAMYLCASSLRLAGSHYNEQFFGPGTRLTVL.

The gene calls are TRBV6-4 and TRBJ2-7; D remains ambiguous. CDR1 is MRHNA, CDR2 SNTAGT, per germline. The V end was cut by 4 bases, the J end by 5 bases, with 15 bases between. The CDR3 has 14 amino acids. DNA for the CDR3: TGTGCCAGCAGTGTCAGGCCCTCAGGCCACGAGCAGTACTTC. It yields the protein CASSVRPSGHEQYF.

The sample holds a few counts of this clone. The chain is built from TRBV6-4 and TRBJ1-6; weak D call: TRBD1 (5 bases). The CDR3 is 14 amino acids. The V end was cut by 10 bases, the J end by 9 bases, with 19 bases between. Germline CDR1 reads MRHNA; CDR2 reads SNTAGT. The DNA of the CDR3 is TGTGCCAAAGGGGAGGCCTCCGGGGGTTCACCCCTCCACTTT. It is translated as CAKGEASGGSPLHF.

This clone was found a few times. The chain combines TRBV7-9 with TRBJ2-4, with 7 positions matching TRBD2. The germline gives CDR1 SEHNR, CDR2 FQNEAQ (reference sequence). V lost 4 bases and J lost 0; bases outside the gene matches: 3. The CDR3 covers 15 residues. CDR3 coding DNA: TGTGCCAGCAGCTCCTTAGCGGGAGCCAAAAACATTCAGTACTTC. Translating it yields CASSSLAGAKNIQYF.

This clone showed up just a few times. V gene TRBV19 combines with J gene TRBJ1-6; 8 nucleotides match TRBD1. The CDR3 is made up of 13 amino acids. V was clipped by 5 bases and J by 6 bases; unmatched bases: 0. CDR1 is LNHDA, CDR2 SQIVND, per germline (reference sequence). Written as DNA, the CDR3 is TGTGCCAGTAGTGGACAGGGTAATTCACCCCTCCACTTT. It yields the protein CASSGQGNSPLHF.

The V call is TRBV7-9, the J call TRBJ2-3, with D perhaps TRBD1 (6 bases). The length of the CDR3 is 15 residues. Germline V CDR1 and CDR2: SEHNR, FQNEAQ (reference sequence). Trimming took off 5 bases at V and 5 bases at J, with 17 bases between the two ends. The CDR3 DNA reads TGTGCCAGCAGCCGGACAGCCCCGCCTATAGATACGCAGTATTTT. Protein sequence: CASSRTAPPIDTQYF. Full variable domain (remainder filled in from reference TRBV7-9 and TRBJ2-3): DTGVSQNPRHKITKRGQNVTFRCDPISEHNRLYWYRQTLGQGPEFLTYFQNEAQLEKSRLLSDRFSAERPKGSFSTLEIQRTEQGDSAMYLCASSRTAPPIDTQYFGPGTRLTVL.

V is TRBV19 and J is TRBJ2-6; TRBD1 matches 9 bases. J was trimmed by 0 bases and V by 5 bases; bases with no gene match: 5. CDR1 is LNHDA and CDR2 is SQIVND in the germline V gene (reference sequence). CDR3 length: 17 amino acids. CDR3 loop: CASSPGQGSSGANVLTF. CDR3 DNA: TGTGCCAGTAGTCCGGGACAGGGAAGCTCTGGGGCCAACGTCCTGACTTTC.

Points on this clone: The identical CDR3 is also encoded by other nucleotide sequences in the sample. The chain links TRBV5-1 to TRBJ2-5; 7 positions agree with TRBD2. Germline V CDR1 and CDR2: SGHRS, YFSETQ. V lost 4 bases and J lost 5; bases outside the gene matches: 5. The CDR3 covers 13 residues. The CDR3 reads CASSLGGGETQYF. Written as DNA, the CDR3 is TGCGCCAGCAGCCTCGGGGGAGGGGAGACCCAGTACTTC. The whole variable domain, filled in from reference TRBV5-1 and TRBJ2-5, reads KAGVTQTPRYLIKTRGQQVTLSCSPISGHRSVSWYQQTPGQGLQFLFEYFSETQRNKGNFPGRFSGRQFSNSRSEMNVSTLELGDSALYLCASSLGGGETQYFGPGTRLLVL.

The V gene is TRBV11-2, the J gene TRBJ2-3; 7 positions agree with TRBD2. Losses at the gene ends were 5 bases for V and 2 bases for J; bases not matched to a gene: 10. Germline CDR1 reads SGHAT; CDR2 reads FQNNGV. This CDR3 region has 16 residues. In DNA form, the CDR3 reads TGTGCCAGCAGCCCGACAAGACTAGCATTCACAGATACGCAGTATTTT. This sequence encodes CASSPTRLAFTDTQYF.

The chain has TRBV5-1 and TRBJ2-5, with TRBD2 matching 9 bases. The germline gives CDR1 SGHRS, CDR2 YFSETQ. Germline trimming cut 4 bases from V and 4 bases from J; bases unmatched to any gene: 8. The CDR3 contains 15 residues. CDR3 amino acids: CASSETTSGTETQYF. DNA of the CDR3: TGCGCCAGCAGCGAAACGACTAGCGGAACAGAGACCCAGTACTTC.

The chain carries TRBV5-1 and TRBJ2-3; maybe TRBD2 (6 bases). The V end was cut by 0 bases, the J end by 0 bases, with 8 bases between. This CDR3 has 15 amino acids. Germline V gene lookup returns CDR1 SGHRS and CDR2 YFSETQ. CDR3 region: CASSLDLASTDTQYF. CDR3 nucleotide sequence: TGCGCCAGCAGCTTGGATCTAGCGAGCACAGATACGCAGTATTTT.

The chain employs TRBV4-2 and TRBJ1-1; tentative D call: TRBD1 (5 bases). The CDR3 sequence is 18 residues long. Trimming shortened V by 1 base and J by 1 base, and 19 bases separated the two germline ends. Germline CDR1 reads LGHNA; CDR2 reads YNFKEQ. The CDR3 protein is CASSQVGRAGRGNTEAFF. The CDR3 DNA follows: TGTGCCAGCAGCCAAGTCGGCCGAGCAGGGCGCGGGAACACTGAAGCTTTCTTT.

This chain uses TRBV11-2 with TRBJ2-7, with TRBD2 as a possible D gene (6 bases). Trimming removed 8 bases at V and 5 bases at J, with 10 bases between. CDR3 size: 11 residues. Germline CDR1 and CDR2: SGHAT and FQNNGV. CDR3 region: CASGRGNEQYF. The CDR3 DNA reads TGTGCCAGCGGTCGGGGGAACGAGCAGTACTTC.

The rearrangement uses TRBV2 and TRBJ1-1; D gene ambiguous. This CDR3 spans 11 amino acids. V lost 8 bases and J lost 7, with 11 bases in between. CDR1 and CDR2 from the germline V gene are SNHLY and FYNNEI. The CDR3 spells CASWGGLEAFF. DNA of the CDR3: TGTGCCAGCTGGGGAGGACTTGAAGCTTTCTTT.

The chain is built from TRBV15 and TRBJ1-3, with a weak D call TRBD1 (6 bases). Per germline, CDR1 LNHNV and CDR2 YYDKDF (reference sequence). This CDR3 contains 19 residues. Between the trimmed V and J ends, which lost 3 bases and 0 bases, there was a span of 21 bases. CDR3 in amino acids: CATSRGLLPGQISGNTIYF. DNA of the CDR3: TGTGCCACCAGCAGGGGCCTATTACCGGGACAAATCTCTGGAAACACCATATATTTT. Together with reference TRBV15 and TRBJ1-3, the CDR3 gives the full variable domain: DAMVIQNPRYQVTQFGKPVTLSCSQTLNHNVMYWYQQKSSQAPKLLFHYYDKDFNNEADTPDNFQSRRPNTSFCFLDIRSPGLGDTAMYLCATSRGLLPGQISGNTIYFGEGSWLTVV.

This clone was observed a few times. The gene calls are TRBV28 and TRBJ2-7; no reliable D call. Trimming took off 5 bases at V and 5 bases at J, with 16 bases between the two ends. The CDR3 is made up of 14 amino acids. From germline, CDR1 is MDHEN and CDR2 SYDVKM. The DNA for the CDR3 is TGTGCCAGCAGTCCGCCCTCGCGGAGAGACGAGCAGTACTTC. Its protein product is CASSPPSRRDEQYF.

This clone occurred once. The chain is built from TRBV6-6 and TRBJ1-1; D uncertain. The CDR3 runs to 14 residues. Germline V gene lookup returns CDR1 MNHNY and CDR2 SVGAGI (reference sequence). V shed 4 bases and J shed 5 bases, with 14 bases lying between them. This chain's CDR3 is CASSSLRGGTEAFF. The CDR3 DNA reads as TGTGCCAGCAGTTCCTTGCGTGGAGGGACTGAAGCTTTCTTT.

This clone was found a few times. J is TRBJ2-6 and V is TRBV7-8, with 8 bases aligning to TRBD2. Germline CDR1 reads SGHVS; CDR2 reads FQNEAQ. The CDR3 contains 18 residues. With V trimmed by 10 bases and J by 3 bases, 17 bases remained unmatched. CDR3 sequence: CATRLLPGGGGGANVLTF. The CDR3 DNA sequence: TGTGCCACCCGCCTACTCCCCGGGGGGGGCGGTGGGGCCAACGTCCTGACTTTC.

The chain has TRBV30 and TRBJ1-4; D may be TRBD1 (6 bases). The CDR3 has 13 residues. Germline CDR1 is GTSNPN and CDR2 is SVGIG (reference sequence). The V end was cut by 4 bases, the J end by 15 bases, with 21 bases between. The CDR3 protein is CAWNSNLGTRVFF. For the CDR3, the DNA is TGTGCCTGGAACTCGAACCTGGGGACACGCGTGTTTTTT.

This rearrangement joins TRBV5-4 to TRBJ1-2; TRBD1 might be the D (6 bases). With 4 bases removed from V and 7 bases from J, the gap between germline ends came to 14 bases. CDR3 length: 13 amino acids. Germline V gene sequence: CDR1 SGHNT, CDR2 YYREEE (reference sequence). The CDR3, as DNA: TGTGCCAGCAGCCCGAGGGACATTTTTGGCTACACCTTC. Protein sequence: CASSPRDIFGYTF.

The V call is TRBV30, the J call TRBJ1-1; 7 bases map to TRBD1. This CDR3 region has 13 residues. The germline V gene has CDR1 GTSNPN and CDR2 SVGIG (reference sequence). With V trimmed by 0 bases and J by 4 bases, 2 bases remained unmatched. CDR3 residues: CAWSVHRGTEAFF. Written as DNA, the CDR3 is TGTGCCTGGAGTGTACACAGGGGCACTGAAGCTTTCTTT.

The gene calls are TRBV28 and TRBJ1-4; D might be TRBD1 (5 bases). The CDR3 contains 13 residues. Germline V gives CDR1 MDHEN, CDR2 SYDVKM. The V end lost 8 bases, the J end lost 7 bases, and 14 bases lay between the germline ends. CDR3 DNA: TGTGCCAGCTACAGGTCCTTAGGTGAAAAACTGTTTTTT. It specifies CASYRSLGEKLFF.

On this clone: The junction departs from germline at one end; a sequencing error may be responsible. The chain employs TRBV5-1 and TRBJ2-6; D is possibly TRBD2 (6 bases). Germline V gene lookup returns CDR1 SGHRS and CDR2 YFSETQ. This CDR3 comprises 17 residues. The CDR3 nucleotides read TGCGCCAGCAGCTTGGAAGGCAGGGCAGGCGGGGCCAACGGCCTGACTTTC. Protein sequence: CASSLEGRAGGANGLTF.